The rows below give T cell receptor beta chains drawn from one sample of a study of cytomegalovirus exposure and HLA in healthy donors. The assay was immunoSEQ multiplex PCR, and TCRdb's table has in-frame clones only and misses some. The sample has about 210,000 clones; about 80% are singletons. Material: PBMCs. These receptors originate from a man aged 35 to 55 in good health and CMV-seropositive. CDR3s include the opening cysteine and the closing phenylalanine or tryptophan. D genes are given only for firm matches. Size tells how often a clone was seen (once, few, many) or the class of an expanded clone, and some rows leave it out.

- | TRBJ2-1 | - | TRBV4-1 | CASSRRGEQFF | TGCGCCAGCAGCCGAAGAGGTGAGCAGTTCTTC
TRBD1 | TRBJ2-7 | - | TRBV7-2 | CASSLGQGAYYEQYF | TGTGCCAGCAGCTTAGGGCAGGGGGCTTACTACGAGCAGTACTTC
- | TRBJ2-5 | once | TRBV28 | CASSLQGRETQYF | TGTGCCAGCAGTTTACAGGGCCGGGAGACCCAGTACTTC
- | TRBJ2-3 | - | TRBV14 | CASSPRGDTQYF | TGTGCCAGCAGCCCCCGGGGTGATACGCAGTATTTT
TRBD1 | TRBJ1-1 | - | TRBV19 | CASSLRDRGLEAFF | TGTGCCAGTAGTCTCCGGGACAGGGGTTTAGAAGCTTTCTTT
- | TRBJ1-1 | - | TRBV7-9 | CSSSPRLMNTEAFF | TGTTCCAGCAGCCCTAGACTTATGAACACTGAAGCTTTCTTT
- | TRBJ2-5 | - | TRBV2 | CASRSGFQETQYF | TGTGCCAGCAGATCAGGGTTCCAAGAGACCCAGTACTTC
TRBD2 | TRBJ2-1 | - | TRBV27 | CASNYKGTSGNSEQFF | TGTGCCAGCAACTACAAAGGGACTAGCGGGAATAGTGAGCAGTTCTTC
TRBD2 | TRBJ2-5 | - | TRBV10-3 | CAIRKAGGPQETQYF | TGTGCCATCAGAAAAGCGGGGGGCCCGCAAGAGACCCAGTACTTC
TRBD2 | TRBJ2-3 | few | TRBV5-1 | CASSLSVAGGRTDTQYF | TGCGCCAGCAGCTTGTCAGTAGCGGGGGGGCGGACAGATACGCAGTATTTT
TRBD2 | TRBJ2-3 | - | TRBV9 | CASSVGGSGGITDTQYF | TGTGCCAGCAGCGTAGGGGGTAGCGGGGGAATAACAGATACGCAGTATTTT
TRBD1 | TRBJ2-3 | - | TRBV9 | CASSPQGVITDTQYF | TGTGCCAGCAGCCCGCAGGGGGTTATCACAGATACGCAGTATTTT
TRBD2 | TRBJ2-3 | - | TRBV27 | CASSLRGRGGDTQYF | TGTGCCAGCAGTTTACGCGGGAGGGGTGGAGATACGCAGTATTTT
- | TRBJ1-1 | few | TRBV18 | CASSPVGGVGNTEAFF | TGTGCCAGCTCACCAGTTGGGGGCGTGGGGAACACTGAAGCTTTCTTT
- | TRBJ2-7 | - | TRBV21-1 | CASTTGTPYEQYF | TGTGCCAGCACCACCGGGACACCCTACGAGCAGTACTTC
- | TRBJ1-2 | - | TRBV7-2 | CASSLSLAGKGSNYGYTF | TGTGCCAGCAGCTTAAGTCTCGCCGGGAAGGGAAGCAACTATGGCTACACCTTC
- | TRBJ2-7 | - | TRBV4-2 | CASSLRGTGGIHEQYF | TGTGCCAGCAGCTTGAGGGGGACGGGGGGCATCCACGAGCAGTACTTC
- | TRBJ2-1 | - | TRBV10-1 | CASSESVGASYNEQFF | TGCGCCAGCAGTGAGTCGGTAGGGGCATCCTACAATGAGCAGTTCTTC
TRBD2 | TRBJ2-3 | - | TRBV14 | CASSRRLAGELTDTQYF | TGTGCCAGCAGCCGAAGACTAGCGGGGGAGCTGACAGATACGCAGTATTTT
TRBD1 | TRBJ1-4 | - | TRBV7-6 | CASSPTGNEKLFF | TGTGCCAGCAGTCCGACAGGGAACGAAAAACTGTTTTTT
TRBD1 | TRBJ1-3 | - | TRBV28 | CASSPPGTGTTYSGNTIYF | TGTGCCAGCAGTCCCCCCGGGACAGGGACGACATACTCTGGAAACACCATATATTTT
- | TRBJ2-7 | - | TRBV5-8 | CASSLVATGSYEQYF | TGTGCCAGCAGCTTGGTAGCTACTGGCTCCTACGAGCAGTACTTC
TRBD1 | TRBJ1-2 | - | TRBV5-6 | CASSSGQMTPNYGYTF | TGTGCCAGCAGTTCGGGACAGATGACTCCTAACTATGGCTACACCTTC
- | TRBJ1-2 | - | TRBV19 | CASSAIRAQDGYTF | TGTGCCAGTAGTGCCATCAGGGCCCAAGATGGCTACACCTTC
TRBD1 | TRBJ1-2 | - | TRBV28 | CASSYIQGASYTF | TGTGCCAGCAGTTATATTCAGGGGGCAAGCTACACCTTC
TRBD1 | TRBJ1-1 | - | TRBV11-2 | CASSSYRGHRRITEAFF | TGTGCCAGCAGCTCATACAGGGGGCACAGGAGGATCACTGAAGCTTTCTTT
- | TRBJ1-1 | - | TRBV9 | CASSVGQDTEAFF | TGTGCCAGCAGCGTAGGGCAGGACACTGAAGCTTTCTTT
- | TRBJ2-7 | - | TRBV29-1 | CSVEDGSGSYEQYF | TGCAGCGTTGAAGACGGGTCGGGATCCTACGAGCAGTACTTC
- | TRBJ2-7 | few | TRBV7-9 | CASSYRDNFIGQYF | TGTGCCAGCAGCTATCGGGACAATTTTATTGGGCAGTACTTC
- | TRBJ1-4 | - | TRBV28 | CASSLVGAGLGEKLFF | TGTGCCAGCAGTCTGGTGGGGGCCGGGTTAGGGGAAAAACTGTTTTTT
TRBD1 | TRBJ1-1 | - | TRBV7-3 | CASSLRGGGTEAFF | TGTGCCAGCAGCTTGAGAGGGGGCGGCACTGAAGCTTTCTTT
TRBD2 | TRBJ2-5 | - | TRBV10-3 | CAISESGLAGAAGAETQYF | TGTGCCATCAGTGAGAGTGGACTAGCGGGAGCCGCGGGTGCAGAGACCCAGTACTTC
- | TRBJ2-5 | - | TRBV14 | CASRQGGKGETQYF | TGTGCCAGCCGACAGGGCGGGAAAGGGGAGACCCAGTACTTC
TRBD1 | TRBJ2-5 | - | TRBV25-1 | CASSAWDRGIEETQYF | TGTGCCAGCAGTGCTTGGGACAGGGGTATTGAAGAGACCCAGTACTTC
TRBD2 | TRBJ2-1 | - | TRBV7-9 | CASSLGAGIYNEQFF | TGTGCCAGCAGCTTAGGAGCGGGGATATACAATGAGCAGTTCTTC
- | TRBJ1-1 | - | TRBV9 | CASSVGISGAGTEAFF | TGTGCCAGCAGCGTAGGAATTTCAGGGGCAGGGACTGAAGCTTTCTTT
- | TRBJ2-1 | - | TRBV2 | CASSRDFYNEQFF | TGTGCCAGCAGCCGGGACTTCTACAATGAGCAGTTCTTC
- | TRBJ2-3 | - | TRBV18 | CASSERRDTQYF | TGTGCCAGCTCAGAACGGAGAGATACGCAGTATTTT
TRBD1 | TRBJ2-1 | - | TRBV5-6 | CASSTSGQGFVQFF | TGTGCCAGCAGCACCTCCGGACAGGGGTTTGTGCAGTTCTTC
TRBD1 | TRBJ1-2 | - | TRBV14 | CASSQPGQGHYGYTF | TGTGCCAGCAGCCAGCCGGGACAGGGCCACTATGGCTACACCTTC
TRBD2 | TRBJ2-1 | many | TRBV7-9 | CASSLNERTSGGAVNEQFF | TGTGCCAGCAGCTTAAACGAAAGGACTAGCGGGGGGGCGGTAAATGAGCAGTTCTTC
- | TRBJ1-5 | - | TRBV30 | CAWSEGGSNQPQHF | TGTGCCTGGAGTGAAGGGGGTAGCAATCAGCCCCAGCATTTT
- | TRBJ2-5 | - | TRBV5-1 | CASSLAEARETQYF | TGCGCCAGCAGCTTGGCCGAAGCACGGGAGACCCAGTACTTC
TRBD2 | TRBJ2-3 | - | TRBV29-1 | CSVTGTSGRAGDTQYF | TGCAGCGTTACCGGGACTAGCGGGAGGGCCGGAGATACGCAGTATTTT
- | TRBJ2-5 | few | TRBV4-2 | CASSQAGGGSQETQYF | TGTGCCAGCAGCCAAGCGGGGGGCGGATCCCAAGAGACCCAGTACTTC
TRBD1 | TRBJ2-7 | once | TRBV6-1 | CASSDGTGVYEQYF | TGTGCCAGCAGTGACGGGACAGGGGTTTACGAGCAGTACTTC
- | TRBJ1-6 | - | TRBV2 | CASKTGRSYNSPLHF | TGTGCCAGCAAGACAGGACGCTCCTATAATTCACCCCTCCACTTT